This TCR beta chain appears in the sequencing data of a study of beta chain features in type 1 diabetes. Study-level results: Researchers report that Type 1 diabetes patients had moderately but significantly shorter TCRB CDR3s across all four CD4+ subsets.

This clone occurred a few times. Its antigen is unknown. The investigators reverse transcribed all of the isolated RNA, so they sequenced expressed TCRB transcripts. Only in-frame clones appear in the TCRdb table, and some are missing; sequencing was by immunoSEQ multiplex PCR. The sample holds 860,000 or so clones; 17% are singletons and the top ten take 0.023%. The V gene's germline CDR1 is MNHEY and CDR2 SVGAGI. V was clipped by 5 bases and J by 10 bases, with 15 bases between them. The CDR3 has 13 amino acids. The sequence was collected from a woman younger than 35 in good health. The chain has TRBV6-5 and TRBJ1-5, with D perhaps TRBD1 (6 bases). The sample was naive CD4+ T cells from blood. CDR3 nucleotide sequence: TGTGCCAGCAGTATCTGGGGGGGCCGCCCCCAGCATTTT. Residues: CASSIWGGRPQHF.